This T cell receptor beta chain was sequenced in a study of blood T cells in healthy people across ages. Regarding this clonotype: The antigen is undetermined.

Investigators took 8 to 10 milliliters of peripheral blood from every donor. General study results and limits: Diversity was higher, and naive CD4+ cells more numerous, in long-lived donors than in aged donors. A strong correlation was seen between TCR beta diversity and naive T cell percentage. In older individuals, TCR beta diversity per million T cells was lower, falling roughly linearly with age.

Germline assignment: CDR1 DFQATT and CDR2 SNEGSKA (reference sequence). The CDR3 runs 15 residues. Trimming left V 4 bases short and J 8 bases short, with 18 bases between. Through a sample-barcoded 5' primer and a J-beta primer mix, a second PCR was run for roughly 6 to 11 cycles. TCRdb re-called the 5' RACE reads with MiXCR, one entry per CDR3 protein. The repertoire consists of 660,000 or so distinct CDR3 sequences, with under 70% occurring once and the leading ten covering more than 35%. The sample was blood. This chain links TRBV20-1 with TRBJ1-6; D might be TRBD1 (6 bases). This clonotype was obtained from a man between 60 and 75 years old in good health. In DNA, the CDR3 is TGCAGTGCTATTTTGACCCAGGGGCCCTATTCACCCCTCCACTTT. Translating it yields CSAILTQGPYSPLHF.